The rows below give T cell receptor beta chains drawn from one sample of a study of cytomegalovirus exposure and HLA in healthy donors. The table came from immunoSEQ multiplex PCR; TCRdb's copy has only in-frame clones and leaves some out. Found here are 150,000 or so clones, 70% to 90% of them singletons; the top ten hold 2% to 2.5%. Material for sequencing was PBMCs. Receptors were obtained from a young man in good health and CMV-seropositive. The CDR3 runs from the conserved cysteine through the conserved F or W. D genes are given only for firm matches. Expanded clones are given a class, and other clones once, few, many or no size at all.

>NA|TRBV5-6|TRBD1|TRBJ1-2
CASSHPGQGAPDTF
TGTGCCAGCAGCCATCCGGGACAGGGGGCGCCGGACACCTTC
>NA|TRBV5-6|NA|TRBJ2-1
CASSLVQANEQFF
TGTGCCAGCAGCTTGGTCCAAGCTAATGAGCAGTTCTTC
>NA|TRBV6-5|TRBD1|TRBJ1-1
CASSRDRGGTEAFF
TGTGCCAGCAGCCGGGACAGGGGAGGTACTGAAGCTTTCTTT
>many|TRBV27|NA|TRBJ1-2
CASSLSVPNYGYTF
TGTGCCAGCAGTTTGAGCGTACCTAACTATGGCTACACCTTC
>NA|TRBV6-1|NA|TRBJ2-5
CASSEQLAFQETQYF
TGTGCCAGCAGTGAACAATTAGCTTTCCAAGAGACCCAGTACTTC
>NA|TRBV27|TRBD1|TRBJ1-6
CASNPGGSNSPLHF
TGTGCCAGCAACCCAGGGGGTAGCAATTCACCCCTCCACTTT
>NA|TRBV12-5|TRBD1|TRBJ2-5
CASGPGTGGRETQYF
TGTGCTAGTGGTCCGGGGACAGGGGGCCGGGAGACCCAGTACTTC
>NA|TRBV9|TRBD2|TRBJ2-2
CASSRTSGGTGELFF
TGTGCCAGCAGCCGGACTAGCGGGGGAACCGGGGAGCTGTTTTTT
>few|TRBV19|NA|TRBJ1-1
CASSASGRGETEAFF
TGTGCCAGTAGTGCCAGTGGGAGGGGTGAAACTGAAGCTTTCTTT
>NA|TRBV5-5|NA|TRBJ1-3
CASSLVGGSGNTIYF
TGTGCCAGCAGCTTGGTAGGGGGCTCTGGAAACACCATATATTTT
>NA|TRBV4-1|NA|TRBJ2-5
CASSTGNQERTQYF
TGCGCCAGCAGCACCGGGAACCAAGAGAGGACCCAGTACTTC
>NA|TRBV5-1|NA|TRBJ2-5
CASSLASQGNTETQYF
TGCGCCAGCAGCTTGGCATCACAGGGAAATACAGAGACCCAGTACTTC
>NA|TRBV25-1|NA|TRBJ2-1
CASSDLDSYNEQFF
TGTGCCAGCAGTGACCTGGACAGTTACAATGAGCAGTTCTTC
>NA|TRBV10-3|TRBD1|TRBJ2-5
CAISGGGTGGLQETQYF
TGTGCCATCAGTGGGGGCGGGACAGGGGGACTTCAAGAGACCCAGTACTTC
>NA|TRBV27|NA|TRBJ2-1
CASSLSLYNEQFF
TGTGCCAGCAGTTTATCCCTTTACAATGAGCAGTTCTTC
>NA|TRBV5-4|TRBD1|TRBJ2-5
CASSATGMETQYF
TGTGCCAGCAGCGCGACAGGGATGGAGACCCAGTACTTC
>NA|TRBV11-2|TRBD1|TRBJ2-7
CASSLRRQGAGEQYF
TGTGCCAGCAGCTTAAGAAGGCAGGGGGCGGGGGAGCAGTACTTC
>few|TRBV7-2|NA|TRBJ2-7
CASSLGGGSHEQYF
TGTGCCAGCAGCTTAGGTGGGGGGTCCCACGAGCAGTACTTC
>NA|TRBV7-2|NA|TRBJ1-1
CASSVTGITEAFF
TGTGCCAGCAGCGTTACAGGGATCACTGAAGCTTTCTTT
>NA|TRBV4-3|TRBD1|TRBJ1-2
CASSETGRKIGYTF
TGCGCCAGCAGCGAGACAGGGAGGAAAATTGGCTACACCTTC
>NA|TRBV6-6|NA|TRBJ1-2
CASSYRESGYTF
TGTGCCAGCAGTTACAGGGAGTCTGGCTACACCTTC
>NA|TRBV2|TRBD1|TRBJ1-5
CASRAGTGVDWPQHF
TGTGCCAGCAGAGCCGGGACAGGGGTGGATTGGCCCCAGCATTTT
>NA|TRBV5-1|TRBD1|TRBJ1-1
CASSFRDRVKNTEAFF
TGCGCCAGCAGCTTCCGGGACAGGGTAAAGAACACTGAAGCTTTCTTT
>NA|TRBV18|NA|TRBJ1-4
CASSLPLEKLFF
TGTGCCAGCTCACTCCCCCTGGAAAAACTGTTTTTT
>NA|TRBV5-1|NA|TRBJ1-2
CASSPGTGYYGYTF
TGCGCCAGCAGCCCAGGTACAGGGTACTATGGCTACACCTTC
>NA|TRBV11-2|NA|TRBJ1-2
CASSFLPVDNQGYTF
TGTGCCAGCAGCTTCCTTCCAGTGGACAACCAGGGCTACACCTTC
>NA|TRBV4-3|NA|TRBJ2-5
CASSQAIQETQYF
TGCGCCAGCAGCCAAGCCATCCAAGAGACCCAGTACTTC
>NA|TRBV11-2|NA|TRBJ2-3
CASSLGGLSGNTQYF
TGTGCCAGCAGCTTAGGGGGACTTAGCGGCAATACGCAGTATTTT
>NA|TRBV4-3|NA|TRBJ1-2
CASSPFRDFVYGYTF
TGCGCCAGCAGCCCTTTTCGCGACTTCGTCTATGGCTACACCTTC
>once|TRBV6-4|NA|TRBJ1-5
CASRFDDYTRISREHF
TGTGCCAGCCGATTCGATGACTATACCCGAATCAGCCGGGAGCATTTT
>NA|TRBV11-2|TRBD2|TRBJ2-1
CASSALAGGQNEQFF
TGTGCCAGCAGCGCACTAGCGGGGGGGCAGAATGAGCAGTTCTTC